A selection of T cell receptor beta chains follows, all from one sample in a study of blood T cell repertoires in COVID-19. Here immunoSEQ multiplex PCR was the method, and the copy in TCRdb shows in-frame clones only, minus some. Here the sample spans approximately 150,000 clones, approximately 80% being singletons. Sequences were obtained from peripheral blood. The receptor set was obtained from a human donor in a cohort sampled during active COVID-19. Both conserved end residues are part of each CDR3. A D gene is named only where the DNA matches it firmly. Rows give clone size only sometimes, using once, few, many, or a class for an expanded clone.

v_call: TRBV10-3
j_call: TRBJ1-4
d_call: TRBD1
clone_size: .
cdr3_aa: CAISEANRGRHEKLFF
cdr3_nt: TGTGCCATCAGTGAAGCTAACAGGGGGCGACATGAAAAACTGTTTTTT

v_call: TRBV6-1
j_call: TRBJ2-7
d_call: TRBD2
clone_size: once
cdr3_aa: CASSELAGGQEQYF
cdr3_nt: TGTGCCAGCAGTGAGTTAGCGGGGGGGCAGGAGCAGTACTTC

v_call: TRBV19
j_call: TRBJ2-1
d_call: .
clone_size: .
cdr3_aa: CASRNLGAAIAGSKFF
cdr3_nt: TGTGCCAGTAGAAACCTAGGGGCCGCTATCGCGGGATCTAAGTTCTTC

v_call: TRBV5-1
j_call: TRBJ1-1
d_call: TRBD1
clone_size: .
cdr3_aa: CASSHPGQGLEAFF
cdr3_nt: TGCGCCAGCAGCCACCCGGGACAGGGACTGGAAGCTTTCTTT

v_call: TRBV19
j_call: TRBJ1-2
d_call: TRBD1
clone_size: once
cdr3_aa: CASSTTHRGEGGYTF
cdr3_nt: TGTGCCAGTAGTACCACCCACAGGGGAGAGGGTGGCTACACCTTC

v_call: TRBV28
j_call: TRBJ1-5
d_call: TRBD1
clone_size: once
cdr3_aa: CASSLNRGQGAIQPQHF
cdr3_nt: TGTGCCAGCAGTTTAAACCGGGGACAGGGGGCGATTCAGCCCCAGCATTTT

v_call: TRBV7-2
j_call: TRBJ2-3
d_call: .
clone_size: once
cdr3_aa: CASSLGERRHTDTQYF
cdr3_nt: TGTGCCAGCAGCTTAGGGGAGCGCCGACACACAGATACGCAGTATTTT

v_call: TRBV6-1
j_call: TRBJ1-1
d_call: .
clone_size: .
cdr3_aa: CASSEQGSTEAFF
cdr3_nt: TGTGCCAGCAGTGAACAGGGAAGTACTGAAGCTTTCTTT

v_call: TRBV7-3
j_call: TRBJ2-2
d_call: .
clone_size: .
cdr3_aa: CASSLTGTVHTGELFF
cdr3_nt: TGTGCCAGCAGCTTAACGGGCACAGTCCACACCGGGGAGCTGTTTTTT

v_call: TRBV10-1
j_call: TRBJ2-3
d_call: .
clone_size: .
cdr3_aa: CASSEGTGYTDTQYF
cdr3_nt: TGCGCCAGCAGTGAGGGGACTGGGTACACAGATACGCAGTATTTT

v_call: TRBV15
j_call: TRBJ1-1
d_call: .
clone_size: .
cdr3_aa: CATSRDVMEGSTEAFF
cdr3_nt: TGTGCCACCAGCAGAGATGTCATGGAGGGGTCGACTGAAGCTTTCTTT

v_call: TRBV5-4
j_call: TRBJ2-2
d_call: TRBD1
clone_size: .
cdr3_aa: CASSFGTGNTGELFF
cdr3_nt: TGTGCCAGCAGCTTCGGGACAGGGAACACCGGGGAGCTGTTTTTT

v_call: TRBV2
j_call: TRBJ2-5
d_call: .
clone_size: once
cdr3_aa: CASTGDSETQYF
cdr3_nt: TGTGCCAGCACGGGAGACAGCGAGACCCAGTACTTC

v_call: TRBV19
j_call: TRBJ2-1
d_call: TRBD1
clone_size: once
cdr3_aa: CASRPREGANEQFF
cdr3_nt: TGTGCCAGTAGACCCCGAGAGGGGGCCAATGAGCAGTTCTTC

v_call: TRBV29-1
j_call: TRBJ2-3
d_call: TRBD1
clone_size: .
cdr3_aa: CSVAPTRDRADTQYF
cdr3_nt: TGCAGCGTCGCTCCAACAAGGGACAGGGCAGATACGCAGTATTTT

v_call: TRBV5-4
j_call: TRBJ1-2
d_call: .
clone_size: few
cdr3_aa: CASSFRQSHYGYTF
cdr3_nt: TGTGCCAGCAGCTTTCGACAGTCCCACTATGGCTACACCTTC

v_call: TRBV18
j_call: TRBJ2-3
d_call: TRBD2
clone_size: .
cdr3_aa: CASSPVTSVLDTQYF
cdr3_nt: TGTGCCAGCTCACCAGTGACTAGCGTCCTAGATACGCAGTATTTT

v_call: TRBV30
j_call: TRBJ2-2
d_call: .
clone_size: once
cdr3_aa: CAWSVWGVDTGELFF
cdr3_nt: TGTGCCTGGAGTGTGTGGGGAGTTGACACTGGGGAGCTGTTTTTT

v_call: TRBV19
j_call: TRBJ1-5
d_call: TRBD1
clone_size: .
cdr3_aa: CASSWGTGGRQPQHF
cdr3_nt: TGTGCCAGTAGCTGGGGGACAGGGGGACGGCAGCCCCAGCATTTT

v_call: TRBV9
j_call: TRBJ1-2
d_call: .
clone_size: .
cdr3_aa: CASSPELNYYGYTF
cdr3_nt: TGTGCCAGCAGCCCAGAACTAAACTACTATGGCTACACCTTC

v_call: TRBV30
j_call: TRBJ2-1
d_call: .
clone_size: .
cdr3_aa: CAWRRPGGIYNEQFF
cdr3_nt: TGTGCCTGGAGACGCCCTGGCGGAATATACAATGAGCAGTTCTTC

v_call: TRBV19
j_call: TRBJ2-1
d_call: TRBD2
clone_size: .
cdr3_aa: CASSPQGGSPWNEQFF
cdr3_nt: TGTGCCAGTAGCCCCCAGGGCGGGAGTCCGTGGAATGAGCAGTTCTTC

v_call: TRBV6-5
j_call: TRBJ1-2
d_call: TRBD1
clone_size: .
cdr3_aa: CASSSNRDSYGYTF
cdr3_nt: TGTGCCAGCAGTTCCAACCGGGACAGCTATGGCTACACCTTC

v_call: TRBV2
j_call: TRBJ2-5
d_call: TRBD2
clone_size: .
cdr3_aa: CASMGTSEGQETQYF
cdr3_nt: TGTGCCAGCATGGGGACTAGCGAGGGCCAAGAGACCCAGTACTTC

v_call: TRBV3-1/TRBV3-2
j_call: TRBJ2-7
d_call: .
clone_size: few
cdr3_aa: CASSPRGPPDYEQYF
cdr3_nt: TGTGCCAGCAGCCCTAGGGGCCCCCCTGACTACGAGCAGTACTTC

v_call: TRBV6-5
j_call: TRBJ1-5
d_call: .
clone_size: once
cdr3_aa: CASSSTTNQPQHF
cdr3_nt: TGTGCCAGCAGCAGCACTACTAATCAGCCCCAGCATTTT

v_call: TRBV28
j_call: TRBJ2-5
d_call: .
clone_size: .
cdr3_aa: CASSGGRQETQYF
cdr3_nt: TGTGCCAGCAGTGGGGGGAGGCAAGAGACCCAGTACTTC

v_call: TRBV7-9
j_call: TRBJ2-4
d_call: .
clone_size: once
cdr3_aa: CASSSIRAGIGIQYF
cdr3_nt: TGTGCCAGCAGTTCAATCAGGGCAGGGATAGGCATTCAGTACTTC

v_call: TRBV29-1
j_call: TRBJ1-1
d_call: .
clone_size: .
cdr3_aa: CSAVRGGEAFF
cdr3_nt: TGCAGCGCAGTTCGGGGTGGGGAAGCTTTCTTT

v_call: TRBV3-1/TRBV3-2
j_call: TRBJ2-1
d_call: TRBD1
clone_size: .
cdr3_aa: CASSYRGGEQFF
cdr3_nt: TGTGCCAGCAGCTACAGGGGTGGTGAGCAGTTCTTC

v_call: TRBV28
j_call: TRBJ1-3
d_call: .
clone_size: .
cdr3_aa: CASSLFAASGNTIYF
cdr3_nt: TGTGCCAGCAGTTTATTTGCGGCCTCTGGAAACACCATATATTTT

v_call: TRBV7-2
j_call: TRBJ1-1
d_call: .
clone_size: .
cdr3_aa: CASTTLGSGDTEAFF
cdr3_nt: TGTGCCAGCACCACTCTAGGGTCGGGGGACACTGAAGCTTTCTTT

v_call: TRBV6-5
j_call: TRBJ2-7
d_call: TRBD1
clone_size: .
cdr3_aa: CASSQTFRGLFEQYF
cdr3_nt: TGTGCCAGCAGTCAGACGTTCAGGGGGTTGTTCGAGCAGTACTTC

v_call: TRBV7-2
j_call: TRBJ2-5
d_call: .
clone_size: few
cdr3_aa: CASSLIQGKETQYF
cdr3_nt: TGTGCCAGCAGCTTAATCCAGGGGAAAGAGACCCAGTACTTC

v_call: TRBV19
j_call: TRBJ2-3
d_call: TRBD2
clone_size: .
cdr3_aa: CASSAAGEADTQYF
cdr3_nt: TGTGCCAGTAGCGCAGCGGGAGAGGCGGATACGCAGTATTTT

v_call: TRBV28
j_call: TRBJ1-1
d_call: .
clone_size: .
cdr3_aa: CASSLFWGDTEAFF
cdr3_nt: TGTGCCAGCAGTTTATTCTGGGGCGACACTGAAGCTTTCTTT

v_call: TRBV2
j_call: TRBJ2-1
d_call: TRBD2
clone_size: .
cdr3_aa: CASEGGGLAVNEQFF
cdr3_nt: TGTGCCAGCGAGGGGGGAGGACTAGCAGTCAATGAGCAGTTCTTC

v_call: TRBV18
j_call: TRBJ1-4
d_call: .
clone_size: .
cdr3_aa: CASSPSRVVNNEKLFF
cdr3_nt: TGTGCCAGCTCACCATCCCGGGTTGTCAATAATGAAAAACTGTTTTTT

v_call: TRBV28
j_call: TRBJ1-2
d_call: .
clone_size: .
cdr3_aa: CASRSGTNYGYTF
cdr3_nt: TGTGCCAGCAGGTCCGGGACAAACTATGGCTACACCTTC

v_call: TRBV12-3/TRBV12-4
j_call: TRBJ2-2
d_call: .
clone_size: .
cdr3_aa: CASSFQDTGELFF
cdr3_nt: TGTGCCAGCAGTTTTCAGGACACCGGGGAGCTGTTTTTT

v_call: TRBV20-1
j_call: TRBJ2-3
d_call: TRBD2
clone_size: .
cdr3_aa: CSASRIAGGGSTDTQYF
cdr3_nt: TGCAGTGCTAGTCGGATAGCGGGGGGTGGTAGCACAGATACGCAGTATTTT

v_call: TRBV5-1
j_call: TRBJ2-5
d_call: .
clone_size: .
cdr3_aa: CASSLQEPQETQYF
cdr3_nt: TGCGCCAGCAGCTTACAGGAACCCCAAGAGACCCAGTACTTC

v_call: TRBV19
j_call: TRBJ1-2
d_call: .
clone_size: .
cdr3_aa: CASRATGMAYGYTF
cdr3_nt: TGTGCCAGTAGGGCCACAGGGATGGCCTATGGCTACACCTTC

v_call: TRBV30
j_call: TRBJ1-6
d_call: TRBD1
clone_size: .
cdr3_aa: CAWWTGSLGLHF
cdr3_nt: TGTGCCTGGTGGACAGGGAGCTTGGGGCTCCACTTT

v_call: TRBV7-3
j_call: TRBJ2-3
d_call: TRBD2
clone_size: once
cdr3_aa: CASSLGLAGVGHGDTQYF
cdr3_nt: TGTGCCAGCAGCTTAGGACTAGCGGGAGTAGGGCACGGAGATACGCAGTATTTT

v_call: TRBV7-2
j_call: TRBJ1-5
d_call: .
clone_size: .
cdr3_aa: CASSLDGTGSQPQHF
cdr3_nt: TGTGCCAGCAGCTTAGATGGCACAGGTTCTCAGCCCCAGCATTTT

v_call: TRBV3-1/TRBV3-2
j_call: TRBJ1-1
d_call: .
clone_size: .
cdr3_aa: CASSGTGMNTEAFF
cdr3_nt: TGTGCCAGCAGCGGAACAGGGATGAACACTGAAGCTTTCTTT

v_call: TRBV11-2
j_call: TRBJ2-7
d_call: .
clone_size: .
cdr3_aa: CASSPRLTSGPYEQYF
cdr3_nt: TGTGCCAGCAGCCCCCGGCTGACGTCAGGCCCCTACGAGCAGTACTTC

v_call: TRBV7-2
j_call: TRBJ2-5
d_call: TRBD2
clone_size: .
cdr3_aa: CASSLAGTRGGRETQYF
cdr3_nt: TGTGCCAGCAGCTTAGCAGGGACTAGAGGCGGCAGGGAGACCCAGTACTTC